This T cell receptor (beta chain) came from a study of CD8+ T cells in alopecia areata. The study, taken as a whole, reports: Scalp clonality dropped significantly under tofacitinib, as did expanded CD8+ top-100 clones.

Sequencing relied on a cDNA template that was reverse transcribed from extracted RNA. Sequenced by immunoSEQ multiplex PCR; TCRdb stores in-frame clones only, minus some. Among about 140,000 clones listed, about 85% were seen once. The treatment is: oral pan-JAK inhibitor, 5-10 mg twice daily. CD4+ and CD8+ T cells were sorted from PBMCs. The CDR3 covers 15 residues. Germline loops: CDR1 SGHRS, CDR2 YFSETQ. As concerns this clone: The antigen is undetermined.

The chain has TRBV5-1 and TRBJ2-5, with D hard to call. The J call may not be correct, given that the DNA end is closer to TRBJ2-7. This clonotype originated in a human donor with alopecia areata. Sequenced material: CD8+ T cells sorted from blood, taken at week 4, from a patient treated with tofacitinib. CDR3 residues: CASSLTPDFSYEQYF. CDR3 in DNA: TGCGCCAGCAGCTTGACACCGGATTTTTCCTACGAGCAGTACTTC.